The clone carrying this T cell receptor (beta chain) was picked up a small number of times. Its antigen is still unknown. The sample comes from a study of beta chain features in type 1 diabetes. In the study overall: There was similarity between patients and healthy donors in age, gender and cell yields.

Study-wide results and caveats: Healthy donors had naive, central memory and Treg TCRB repertoires that appeared less similar than those seen among patients.

cDNA synthesis used the whole RNA isolate, giving expressed TCRB sequences. Produced via immunoSEQ multiplex PCR; TCRdb's table is partial and in-frame only. The table has 350,000 or so clones, roughly a fifth seen once; the top ten hold around 0.044%. This CDR3 has 14 residues. The V gene's germline CDR1 is LNHDA and CDR2 SQIVND (reference sequence). The trim removed 3 bases at V and 8 bases at J, leaving 7 bases unmatched. The source of this sequence is a woman younger than 30 in good health. The rearrangement uses TRBV19 and TRBJ1-1; 9 positions match TRBD1. The sample comprised naive CD4+ T cells from blood. The CDR3 region has the DNA TGTGCCAGTAGTATCGGGGGACAGGGCGGCGAAGCTTTCTTT. This encodes CASSIGGQGGEAFF.